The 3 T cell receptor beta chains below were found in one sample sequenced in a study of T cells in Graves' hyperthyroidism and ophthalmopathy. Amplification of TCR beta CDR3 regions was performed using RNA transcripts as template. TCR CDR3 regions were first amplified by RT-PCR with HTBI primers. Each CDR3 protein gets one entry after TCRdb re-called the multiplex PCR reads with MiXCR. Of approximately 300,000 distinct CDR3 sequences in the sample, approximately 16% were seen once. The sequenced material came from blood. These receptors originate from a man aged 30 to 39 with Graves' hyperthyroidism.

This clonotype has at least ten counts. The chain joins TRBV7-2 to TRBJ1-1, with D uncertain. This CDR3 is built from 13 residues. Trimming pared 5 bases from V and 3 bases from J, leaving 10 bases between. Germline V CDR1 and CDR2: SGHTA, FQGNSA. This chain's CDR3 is CASSTMKDTEAFF. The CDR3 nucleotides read TGTGCCAGCAGCACAATGAAGGACACTGAAGCTTTCTTT.

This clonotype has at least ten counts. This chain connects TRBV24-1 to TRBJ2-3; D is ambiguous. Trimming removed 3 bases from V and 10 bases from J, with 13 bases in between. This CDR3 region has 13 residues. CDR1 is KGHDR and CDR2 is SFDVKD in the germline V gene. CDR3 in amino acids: CATSDDSFEPQYF. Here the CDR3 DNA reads TGTGCCACCAGTGATGATTCGTTCGAGCCGCAGTATTTT.

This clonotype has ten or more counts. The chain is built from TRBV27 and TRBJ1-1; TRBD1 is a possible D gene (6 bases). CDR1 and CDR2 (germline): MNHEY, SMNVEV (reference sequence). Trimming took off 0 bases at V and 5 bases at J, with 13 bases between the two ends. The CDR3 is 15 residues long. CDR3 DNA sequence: TGTGCCAGCAGTTTATCCCCTATGAGGGGGACTGAAGCTTTCTTT. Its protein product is CASSLSPMRGTEAFF.